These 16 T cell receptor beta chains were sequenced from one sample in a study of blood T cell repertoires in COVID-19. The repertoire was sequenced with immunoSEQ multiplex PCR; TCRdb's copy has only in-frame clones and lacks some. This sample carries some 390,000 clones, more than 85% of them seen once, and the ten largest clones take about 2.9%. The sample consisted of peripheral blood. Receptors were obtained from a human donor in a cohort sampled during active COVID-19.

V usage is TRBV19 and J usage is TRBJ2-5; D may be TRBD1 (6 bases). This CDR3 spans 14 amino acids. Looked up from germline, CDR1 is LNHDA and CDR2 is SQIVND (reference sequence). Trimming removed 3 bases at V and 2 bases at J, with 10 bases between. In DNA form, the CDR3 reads TGTGCCAGTAGTATGGACAGAGGACAAGAGACCCAGTACTTC. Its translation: CASSMDRGQETQYF.

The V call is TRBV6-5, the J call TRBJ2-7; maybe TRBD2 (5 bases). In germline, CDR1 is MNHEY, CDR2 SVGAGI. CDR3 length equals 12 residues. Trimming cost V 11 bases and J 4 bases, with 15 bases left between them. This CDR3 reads CAVLRGEYEQYF. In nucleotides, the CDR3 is TGTGCCGTCCTACGTGGGGAGTACGAGCAGTACTTC.

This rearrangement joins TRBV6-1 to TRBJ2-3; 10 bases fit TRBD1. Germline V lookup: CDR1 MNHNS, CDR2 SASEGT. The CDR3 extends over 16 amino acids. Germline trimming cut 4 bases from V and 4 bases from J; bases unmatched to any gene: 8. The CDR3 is CASSGEDRGRPDTQYF. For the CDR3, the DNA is TGTGCCAGCAGTGGAGAAGACAGGGGGCGTCCAGATACGCAGTATTTT.

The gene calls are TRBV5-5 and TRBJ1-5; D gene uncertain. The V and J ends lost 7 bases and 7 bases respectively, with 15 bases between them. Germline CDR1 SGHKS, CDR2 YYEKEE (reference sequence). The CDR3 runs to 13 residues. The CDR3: CASGTREGQPQHF. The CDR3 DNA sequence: TGTGCCAGCGGAACGAGGGAGGGACAGCCCCAGCATTTT. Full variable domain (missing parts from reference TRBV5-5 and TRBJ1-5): DAGVTQSPTHLIKTRGQQVTLRCSPISGHKSVSWYQQVLGQGPQFIFQYYEKEERGRGNFPDRFSARQFPNYSSELNVNALLLGDSALYLCASGTREGQPQHFGDGTRLSIL.

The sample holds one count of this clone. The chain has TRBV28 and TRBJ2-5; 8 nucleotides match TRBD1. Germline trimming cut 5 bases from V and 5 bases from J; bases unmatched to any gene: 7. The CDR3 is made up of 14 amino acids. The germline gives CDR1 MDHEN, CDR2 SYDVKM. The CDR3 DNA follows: TGTGCCAGCAGTGGACGGACAGGGAGGGAGACCCAGTACTTC. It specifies CASSGRTGRETQYF.

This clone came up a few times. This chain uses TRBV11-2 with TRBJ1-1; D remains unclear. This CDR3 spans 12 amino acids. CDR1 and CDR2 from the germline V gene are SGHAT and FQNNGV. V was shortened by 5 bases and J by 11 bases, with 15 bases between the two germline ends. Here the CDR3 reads CASSPSGIAAFF. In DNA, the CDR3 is TGTGCCAGCAGCCCCTCCGGGATAGCGGCTTTCTTT.

CDR3 protein: CASSIGAGEGTDTQYF. The CDR3, as DNA: TGTGCCAGTAGTATTGGGGCAGGAGAGGGCACAGATACGCAGTATTTT. The genes are TRBV19 and TRBJ2-3; maybe TRBD1 (5 bases). The ends were cut back, 3 bases at V and 1 base at J, with 14 bases in the middle. This CDR3 is 16 amino acids long. CDR1 LNHDA and CDR2 SQIVND come from the germline V gene (reference sequence).

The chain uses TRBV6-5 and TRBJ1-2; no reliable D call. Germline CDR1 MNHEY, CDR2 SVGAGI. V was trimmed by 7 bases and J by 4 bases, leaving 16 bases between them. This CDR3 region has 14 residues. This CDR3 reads CASMPRVLGYGYTF. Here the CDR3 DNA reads TGTGCCAGCATGCCCCGGGTTCTTGGCTATGGCTACACCTTC.

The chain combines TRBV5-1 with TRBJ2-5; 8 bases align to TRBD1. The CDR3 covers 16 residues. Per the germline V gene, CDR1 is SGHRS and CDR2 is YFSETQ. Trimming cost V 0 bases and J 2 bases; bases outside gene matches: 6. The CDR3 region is CASSLDEQGGQETQYF. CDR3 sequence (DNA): TGCGCCAGCAGCTTGGATGAACAGGGGGGACAAGAGACCCAGTACTTC.

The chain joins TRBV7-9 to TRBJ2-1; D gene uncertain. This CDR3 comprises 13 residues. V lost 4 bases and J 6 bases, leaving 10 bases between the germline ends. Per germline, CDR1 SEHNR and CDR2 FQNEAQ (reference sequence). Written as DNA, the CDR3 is TGTGCCAGCAGCTCAGACATCCTCAATGAGCAGTTCTTC. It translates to CASSSDILNEQFF.

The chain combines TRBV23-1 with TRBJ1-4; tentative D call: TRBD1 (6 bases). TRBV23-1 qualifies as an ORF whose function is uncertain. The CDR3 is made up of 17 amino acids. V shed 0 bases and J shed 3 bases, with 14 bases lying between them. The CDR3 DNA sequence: TGCGCCAGCAGTCAATCGTTCAGGGGACGGGCTAATGAAAAACTGTTTTTT. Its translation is CASSQSFRGRANEKLFF.

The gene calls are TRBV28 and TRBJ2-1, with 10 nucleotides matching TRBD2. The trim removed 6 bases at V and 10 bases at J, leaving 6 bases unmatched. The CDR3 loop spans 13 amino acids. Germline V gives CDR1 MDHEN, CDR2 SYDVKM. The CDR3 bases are TGTGCCAGCAGGACTAGCGGGTTGAAAGAGCAGTTCTTC. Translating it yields CASRTSGLKEQFF.

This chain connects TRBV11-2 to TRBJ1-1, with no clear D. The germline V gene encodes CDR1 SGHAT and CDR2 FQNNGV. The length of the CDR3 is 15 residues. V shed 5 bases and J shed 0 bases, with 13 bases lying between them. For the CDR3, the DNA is TGTGCCAGCAGCCCTGGGCAGGTGCTGAACACTGAAGCTTTCTTT. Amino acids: CASSPGQVLNTEAFF.

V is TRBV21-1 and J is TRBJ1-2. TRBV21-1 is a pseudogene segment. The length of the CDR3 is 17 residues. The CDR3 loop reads CASSKVPGGAVSYGYTF. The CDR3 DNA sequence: TGTGCCAGCAGCAAAGTTCCTGGGGGGGCCGTCAGCTATGGCTACACCTTC.

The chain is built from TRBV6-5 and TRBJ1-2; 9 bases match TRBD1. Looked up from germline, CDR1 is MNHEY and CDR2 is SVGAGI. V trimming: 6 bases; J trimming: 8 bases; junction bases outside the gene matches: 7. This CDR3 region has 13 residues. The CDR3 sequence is CASRRGQGDGYTF. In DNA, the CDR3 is TGTGCCAGCAGGCGGGGACAGGGTGACGGCTACACCTTC.

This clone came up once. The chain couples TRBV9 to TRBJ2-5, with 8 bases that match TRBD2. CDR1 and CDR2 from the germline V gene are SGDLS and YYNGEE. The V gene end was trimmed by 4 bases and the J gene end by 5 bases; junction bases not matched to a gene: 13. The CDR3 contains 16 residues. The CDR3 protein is CASSKIAGFREETQYF. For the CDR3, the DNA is TGTGCCAGCAGCAAAATAGCGGGATTCAGGGAGGAGACCCAGTACTTC.